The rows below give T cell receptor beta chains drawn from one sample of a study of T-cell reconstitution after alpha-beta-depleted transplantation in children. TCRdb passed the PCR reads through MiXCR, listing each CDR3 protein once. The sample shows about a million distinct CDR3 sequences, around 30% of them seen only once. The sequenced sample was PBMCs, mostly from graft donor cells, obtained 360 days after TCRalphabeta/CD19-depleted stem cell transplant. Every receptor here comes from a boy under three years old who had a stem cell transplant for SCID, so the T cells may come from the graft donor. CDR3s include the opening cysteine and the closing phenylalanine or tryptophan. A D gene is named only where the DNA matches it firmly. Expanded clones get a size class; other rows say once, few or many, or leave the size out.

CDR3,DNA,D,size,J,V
CSVDAGGGETQYF,TGCAGCGTTGATGCAGGGGGAGGCGAGACCCAGTACTTC,NA,few,TRBJ2-5,TRBV29-1
CASSFQGQGAPNEQFF,TGCGCCAGCAGCTTCCAAGGACAGGGGGCACCCAATGAGCAGTTCTTC,TRBD1,NA,TRBJ2-1,TRBV5-1
CASSLSHEQYF,TGTGCCAGCAGCCTGTCCCACGAGCAGTACTTC,NA,many,TRBJ2-7,TRBV12-3/TRBV12-4
CASSTIRDSTDTQYF,TGTGCCAGCAGCACAATCCGGGACAGCACAGATACGCAGTATTTT,NA,NA,TRBJ2-3,TRBV21-1
CASNPQQYTGELFF,TGTGCCAGCAACCCCCAGCAATACACCGGGGAGCTGTTTTTT,NA,NA,TRBJ2-2,TRBV6-1
CATSRDSLGKGYTF,TGTGCCACCAGCAGAGACAGTCTAGGGAAGGGCTACACCTTC,NA,NA,TRBJ1-2,TRBV15
CASSSSGTGVNEQFF,TGTGCCAGCAGTTCATCCGGGACAGGGGTCAATGAGCAGTTCTTC,TRBD1,few,TRBJ2-1,TRBV12-3/TRBV12-4
CAISPGLAGCEQYF,TGTGCCATCAGTCCCGGACTAGCGGGGTGCGAGCAGTACTTC,TRBD2,few,TRBJ2-7,TRBV10-3
CASRPGTRQVYF,TGTGCCAGCAGGCCCGGGACCCGTCAGGTGTATTTT,NA,NA,TRBJ2-3,TRBV28
CASSPGQGGGYEQYF,TGTGCCAGCTCACCCGGACAGGGGGGAGGCTACGAGCAGTACTTC,TRBD1,few,TRBJ2-7,TRBV18
CSANSGGSGEAFF,TGCAGTGCCAACTCAGGGGGCTCGGGTGAAGCTTTCTTT,TRBD1,NA,TRBJ1-1,TRBV20-1
CASSPNPGTGNEQYF,TGCGCCAGCAGCCCAAATCCAGGGACAGGCAACGAGCAGTACTTC,TRBD1,NA,TRBJ2-7,TRBV5-1
CASSLHGQQETQYF,TGTGCCAGCAGTTTACACGGACAGCAAGAGACCCAGTACTTC,NA,NA,TRBJ2-5,TRBV12-3/TRBV12-4
CASSLDRVGFNEKLFF,TGTGCCAGCAGCTTAGATCGGGTGGGATTTAATGAAAAACTGTTTTTT,NA,NA,TRBJ1-4,TRBV11-2
CATSRDRTSGSSKTQYF,TGTGCCACCAGCAGAGATCGGACTAGCGGGAGTTCAAAGACCCAGTACTTC,TRBD2,few,TRBJ2-5,TRBV15
CASSLDFADTQYF,TGTGCCAGCAGCTTAGACTTTGCAGATACGCAGTATTTT,NA,NA,TRBJ2-3,TRBV7-3
CATSGPGADTGELFF,TGTGCCACCAGTGGCCCCGGGGCTGACACCGGGGAGCTGTTTTTT,NA,few,TRBJ2-2,TRBV24-1
CASSRDTGRETQYF,TGTGCCAGCAGCCGGGATACAGGGCGGGAGACCCAGTACTTC,NA,few,TRBJ2-5,TRBV7-2
CSARRGIDADTQYF,TGCAGTGCTAGAAGGGGGATCGACGCAGATACGCAGTATTTT,NA,NA,TRBJ2-3,TRBV20-1
CASSQIRGGETQYF,TGTGCCAGCAGCCAAATAAGGGGGGGGGAGACCCAGTACTTC,NA,few,TRBJ2-5,TRBV6-1
CASMDSPFNEKLFF,TGTGCCAGCATGGACAGCCCGTTTAATGAAAAACTGTTTTTT,NA,few,TRBJ1-4,TRBV12-3/TRBV12-4
CASSQDMGGQAPSYEQYF,TGTGCCAGCAGCCAAGATATGGGCGGACAGGCCCCCTCCTACGAGCAGTACTTC,TRBD1,NA,TRBJ2-7,TRBV4-2
CASSHRYSYEQYF,TGCGCCAGCAGCCACAGGTACTCCTACGAGCAGTACTTC,NA,few,TRBJ2-7,TRBV4-1
CASSQGVSRIYGYTF,TGCGCCAGCAGCCAAGGGGTTTCTCGGATCTATGGCTACACCTTC,NA,NA,TRBJ1-2,TRBV4-3
CASSPSMGAQETQYF,TGTGCCAGCTCACCATCGATGGGGGCTCAAGAGACCCAGTACTTC,NA,NA,TRBJ2-5,TRBV18
CASIYVRDREYEQYF,TGTGCCAGCATCTATGTCCGGGACAGGGAATACGAGCAGTACTTC,TRBD1,NA,TRBJ2-7,TRBV28
CASSPRTSGGADTQYF,TGTGCCAGCAGCCCTCGGACTAGCGGGGGGGCCGATACGCAGTATTTT,TRBD2,few,TRBJ2-3,TRBV7-2
CASSYSRDYSSTDTQYF,TGTGCCAGCAGTTACTCCCGGGACTATTCTAGCACAGATACGCAGTATTTT,TRBD2,NA,TRBJ2-3,TRBV6-5
CSARSGHYNSPLHF,TGCAGTGCTAGATCGGGGCACTATAATTCACCCCTCCACTTT,NA,few,TRBJ1-6,TRBV20-1
CASSPPGTSGLNEQFF,TGCGCCAGCAGCCCTCCCGGGACTAGCGGGCTCAATGAGCAGTTCTTC,TRBD2,few,TRBJ2-1,TRBV5-1